Below, 27 T cell receptor beta chains from the same sample are listed, as sequenced in a study of T cells in Graves' hyperthyroidism and ophthalmopathy. What was amplified from RNA transcripts were TCR beta CDR3 regions. First-round RT-PCR of the TCR CDR3 relied on the HTBI primer set. Via MiXCR, TCRdb re-called the multiplex PCR reads, giving one row per CDR3 protein. The sample holds over 150,000 distinct CDR3 sequences; about a sixth are singletons and the top ten take roughly 50%. Sequenced input: blood. The source is a woman aged 50 to 60 with Graves' hyperthyroidism.

This rearrangement joins TRBV20-1 to TRBJ2-5; D is uncertain. Germline V gives CDR1 DFQATT, CDR2 SNEGSKA (reference sequence). The CDR3 is made up of 14 amino acids. The V end was cut by 5 bases, the J end by 4 bases, with 17 bases between. Here the CDR3 DNA reads TGCAGTGCTCAAGATCTAGGAGCTGGAGAGACCCAGTACTTC. It yields the protein CSAQDLGAGETQYF.

This chain uses TRBV5-1 with TRBJ2-6; a weak D match, TRBD1 (5 bases). Germline V gene sequence: CDR1 SGHRS, CDR2 YFSETQ. The CDR3 spans 16 residues. Trimming cost V 1 base and J 4 bases, with 12 bases left between them. The CDR3 coding sequence is TGCGCCAGCAGCTTGACAGGCCAAAGCGGGGCCAACGTCCTGACTTTC. Translating gives CASSLTGQSGANVLTF.

The V call is TRBV30, the J call TRBJ2-1, with no clear D. Looked up from germline, CDR1 is GTSNPN and CDR2 is SVGIG (reference sequence). There are 17 residues in the CDR3. With 0 bases removed from V and 5 bases from J, the gap between germline ends came to 20 bases. The CDR3 DNA reads as TGTGCCTGGAGTGTACGTCTTATCATTGGCAGCAACAATGAGCAGTTCTTC. It is translated as CAWSVRLIIGSNNEQFF.

This clonotype was observed many times. V is TRBV29-1 and J is TRBJ2-3; D might be TRBD1 (6 bases). The V gene's germline CDR1 is SQVTM and CDR2 ANQGSEA. V was trimmed by 4 bases and J by 1 base, leaving 18 bases between them. The CDR3 contains 16 residues. This CDR3 is CSVGWGQAPRTDTQYF. The CDR3 DNA reads as TGCAGCGTTGGCTGGGGGCAGGCCCCACGCACAGATACGCAGTATTTT.

This clonotype occurred many times. This chain uses TRBV12-3 or TRBV12-4 with TRBJ2-7; the match to TRBD2 covers 8 bases. The CDR3 contains 15 residues. V lost 0 bases, J lost 2 bases, and 3 bases stayed unmatched. The CDR3 coding sequence is TGTGCCAGCAGTTTAGCTAGCGGGGACACCTACGAGCAGTACTTC. It codes for CASSLASGDTYEQYF.

This clonotype was counted at least ten times. The V and J genes are TRBV12-3 or TRBV12-4 and TRBJ1-5; D call uncertain. There are 12 residues in the CDR3. V was trimmed by 2 bases and J by 6 bases, leaving 5 bases between them. The CDR3 spells CASSLRVQPQHF. CDR3 coding DNA: TGTGCCAGCAGTTTACGGGTTCAGCCCCAGCATTTT.

Note on this clonotype: Mismatch with germline at one junction end may stem from a read error. V and J are TRBV19 and TRBJ2-3; 10 bases are a match to TRBD2. This CDR3 spans 17 amino acids. Germline CDR1 LNHDA, CDR2 SQIVND (reference sequence). CDR3 amino acids: CARSNRGLARNTDTQYF. The CDR3 DNA is TGTGCCCGTAGTAATCGGGGACTAGCGAGAAACACAGATACGCAGTATTTT.

Comments on this clonotype: A much larger clone sits a single nucleotide away, making a read error possible. The gene calls are TRBV9 and TRBJ1-1; D perhaps matches TRBD1 (5 bases). V was cut by 4 bases and J by 6 bases, with 13 bases left in between. The germline V gene encodes CDR1 SGDLS and CDR2 YYNGEE. The CDR3 runs 13 residues. CDR3: CASSSTGGAEAFF. In DNA, the CDR3 is TGTGCCAGCAGCTCCACCGGGGGGGCTGAAGCTTTCTTT.

This clonotype was counted at least ten times. J is TRBJ2-1 and V is TRBV5-1, with a weak D call TRBD1 (6 bases). The germline gives CDR1 SGHRS, CDR2 YFSETQ. Trimming took off 3 bases at V and 0 bases at J, with 10 bases between the two ends. CDR3 size: 15 residues. The chain's CDR3 is CASSSTRGSYNEQFF. The CDR3 nucleotides are TGCGCCAGCAGCTCCACCAGGGGCTCCTACAATGAGCAGTTCTTC. The variable domain in full, with the rest retrieved from reference TRBV5-1 and TRBJ2-1, is KAGVTQTPRYLIKTRGQQVTLSCSPISGHRSVSWYQQTPGQGLQFLFEYFSETQRNKGNFPGRFSGRQFSNSRSEMNVSTLELGDSALYLCASSSTRGSYNEQFFGPGTRLTVL.

This sequence joins TRBV11-2 and TRBJ2-3; D not certain. The CDR3 is made up of 17 amino acids. The germline gives CDR1 SGHAT, CDR2 FQNNGV. The V end lost 0 bases, the J end lost 0 bases, and 13 bases lay between the germline ends. CDR3 in DNA: TGTGCCAGCAGCTTAGACCCGTTGGAGCGCAGCACAGATACGCAGTATTTT. This sequence encodes CASSLDPLERSTDTQYF.

This clonotype appeared a few times. The chain carries TRBV9 and TRBJ2-1, with D perhaps matching TRBD1 or TRBD2 (5 bases each). The CDR3 loop spans 13 amino acids. Germline V lookup: CDR1 SGDLS, CDR2 YYNGEE. The V gene lost 0 bases and the J gene lost 12 bases, with 13 bases spanning the gap. Here the CDR3 DNA reads TGTGCCAGCAGCGTAGGGGACCCTTTGACGCAGTTCTTC. It is translated as CASSVGDPLTQFF.

Many counts were recorded for this clonotype. CDR3 DNA sequence: TGCAGTGCCAATACCGCGAGCACTTGGGGATACAATGAGCAGTTCTTC. Encoded protein: CSANTASTWGYNEQFF. The V and J genes are TRBV20-1 and TRBJ2-1; the D is unclear. The germline V gene encodes CDR1 DFQATT and CDR2 SNEGSKA (reference sequence). V shed 6 bases and J shed 4 bases, with 22 bases lying between them. The CDR3 extends over 16 amino acids.

This clonotype appeared a few times. The J gene is TRBJ2-3, the V gene TRBV7-3; the D gene is possibly TRBD2 (6 bases). The CDR3 spans 14 residues. From germline, CDR1 is SGHTA and CDR2 FQGTGA. The V gene lost 5 bases and the J gene lost 4 bases, with 13 bases spanning the gap. CDR3 residues: CASSRLSGADTQYF. In DNA, the CDR3 is TGTGCCAGCAGCAGATTGTCGGGGGCAGATACGCAGTATTTT.

Ten or more counts support this clonotype. The rearrangement joins TRBV27 to TRBJ2-3; D gene uncertain. CDR1 is MNHEY and CDR2 is SMNVEV in the germline V gene (reference sequence). V shed 3 bases and J shed 2 bases, with 12 bases lying between them. This CDR3 is 15 amino acids long. In DNA, the CDR3 is TGTGCCAGCAGTTTGTTAGGAAGGGACACAGATACGCAGTATTTT. This translates into CASSLLGRDTDTQYF.

The chain carries TRBV27 and TRBJ1-4; the D gene is possibly TRBD1 (5 bases). Trimming left V 7 bases short and J 12 bases short, with 18 bases between. The CDR3 length is 13 residues. Per the germline V gene, CDR1 is MNHEY and CDR2 is SMNVEV (reference sequence). The DNA of the CDR3 is TGTGCCAGCACCATAACGCAGGGTGGCCAACTGTTTTTT. Translation gives CASTITQGGQLFF.

The sample holds many counts of this clonotype. The chain recombines TRBV27 with TRBJ1-1; maybe TRBD1 (6 bases). This CDR3 is built from 17 residues. Trimming pared 2 bases from V and 4 bases from J, leaving 20 bases between. CDR1 and CDR2 (germline): MNHEY, SMNVEV (reference sequence). CDR3 protein: CASSLGFRDIRSTEAFF. The DNA for the CDR3 is TGTGCCAGCAGTTTAGGATTTAGGGACATTAGGAGCACTGAAGCTTTCTTT.

This rearrangement joins TRBV7-2 to TRBJ1-4; 7 nucleotides align to TRBD1. Germline lookup yields CDR1 SGHTA and CDR2 FQGNSA. The ends lost 1 base at V and 8 bases at J; junction bases unmatched: 7. The CDR3 has 15 residues. The CDR3 DNA reads as TGTGCCAGCAGCTTAGACGTCTACAGGGGCGAAAAACTGTTTTTT. It encodes CASSLDVYRGEKLFF.

This clonotype was observed once. The chain is built from TRBV6-5 and TRBJ2-7, with 9 positions matching TRBD1. This CDR3 contains 15 residues. Trimming at V came to 4 bases and at J to 2 bases, leaving 6 bases not matched to a gene. CDR1 is MNHEY, CDR2 SVGAGI, per germline. The CDR3 DNA is TGTGCCAGCAGTTCGGGACAGGGTAGGGCCTACGAGCAGTACTTC. This encodes CASSSGQGRAYEQYF.

This clonotype came up a few times. The J gene is TRBJ2-1, the V gene TRBV12-3 or TRBV12-4; D remains unclear. The V end lost 3 bases, the J end lost 8 bases, and 5 bases lay between the germline ends. CDR3 size: 11 residues. The CDR3 protein is CASSFWDEQFF. The CDR3, as DNA: TGTGCCAGCAGTTTCTGGGATGAGCAGTTCTTC.

This clonotype showed up many times. The chain has TRBV5-1 and TRBJ1-2, with D tentatively TRBD1 (5 bases). CDR3 length: 12 residues. Trimming took off 3 bases at V and 7 bases at J, with 10 bases between the two ends. In germline, CDR1 is SGHRS, CDR2 YFSETQ. CDR3 loop: CASSSDTAGYTF. The CDR3 nucleotides are TGCGCCAGCAGCTCGGACACAGCTGGCTACACCTTC.

This clonotype was counted ten times or more. The chain uses TRBV10-2 and TRBJ1-1; D is unclear. The CDR3 loop spans 13 amino acids. In germline, CDR1 is WSHSY, CDR2 SAAADI. V was trimmed by 3 bases and J by 1 base, leaving 6 bases between them. The CDR3 sequence is CASSERENTEAFF. The CDR3 nucleotides are TGCGCCAGCAGTGAACGGGAGAACACTGAAGCTTTCTTT.

This clonotype was counted at least ten times. This rearrangement joins TRBV3-1 to TRBJ1-2, with 7 bases matching TRBD1. The ends lost 4 bases at V and 7 bases at J; junction bases unmatched: 12. Germline CDR1 reads LGHDT; CDR2 reads YNNKEL (reference sequence). CDR3 size: 15 residues. CDR3: CASSRRRDSESGYTF. CDR3 bases: TGTGCCAGCAGCCGGAGGAGGGACAGTGAATCTGGCTACACCTTC.

This clonotype was detected ten times or more. This rearrangement joins TRBV7-9 to TRBJ1-1, with D perhaps TRBD1 (5 bases). CDR1 and CDR2 from the germline V gene are SEHNR and FQNEAQ (reference sequence). The CDR3 is made up of 14 amino acids. Trimming cost V 6 bases and J 0 bases, with 11 bases left between them. The CDR3 coding sequence is TGTGCCAGCAGTCGAGGGACGTTGAACACTGAAGCTTTCTTT. It codes for CASSRGTLNTEAFF.

This clonotype came up a few times. The chain is built from TRBV27 and TRBJ1-5; perhaps TRBD1 as D (5 bases). This CDR3 comprises 15 residues. The V gene lost 8 bases and the J gene lost 3 bases, with 17 bases spanning the gap. Germline lookup yields CDR1 MNHEY and CDR2 SMNVEV (reference sequence). The CDR3 protein is CASAFRVGANQPQHF. CDR3 DNA sequence: TGTGCCAGCGCTTTTCGCGTTGGGGCCAATCAGCCCCAGCATTTT.

This clonotype was seen only a few times. This rearrangement joins TRBV30 to TRBJ2-1, with 11 bases identical to TRBD2. Trimming removed 8 bases from V and 2 bases from J; junction bases left unmatched: 11. The length of the CDR3 is 16 residues. From germline, CDR1 is GTSNPN and CDR2 SVGIG (reference sequence). The CDR3 DNA reads TGTGCCAGTAGGAATTTAGCGGGAGGGCCCTACAATGAGCAGTTCTTC. Its translation: CASRNLAGGPYNEQFF.

A note on this clonotype: A read error is possible here, since a much larger clone lies one base away. This sequence joins TRBV2 and TRBJ2-5; D might be TRBD1 or TRBD2, each matching 5 bases. Germline V gene lookup returns CDR1 SNHLY and CDR2 FYNNEI. V shed 5 bases and J shed 7 bases, with 26 bases lying between them. The CDR3 is made up of 17 amino acids. CDR3 in amino acids: CASSYDRGRVLGGTQYF. The CDR3 bases are TGTGCCAGCAGTTACGACCGGGGCAGGGTCCTTGGGGGGACCCAGTACTTC.

For this clonotype: Just one base apart from a much larger clone, this may be a read error. The genes are TRBV6-1 and TRBJ2-7; no definite D call. V gave up 10 bases and J gave up 0 bases, with 10 bases separating them. The CDR3 length is 12 residues. Germline-derived CDR1 and CDR2 are MNHNS and SASEGT. This CDR3 is CATRPPSYEQYF. Written as DNA, the CDR3 is TGTGCCACCAGGCCTCCCTCCTACGAGCAGTACTTC.